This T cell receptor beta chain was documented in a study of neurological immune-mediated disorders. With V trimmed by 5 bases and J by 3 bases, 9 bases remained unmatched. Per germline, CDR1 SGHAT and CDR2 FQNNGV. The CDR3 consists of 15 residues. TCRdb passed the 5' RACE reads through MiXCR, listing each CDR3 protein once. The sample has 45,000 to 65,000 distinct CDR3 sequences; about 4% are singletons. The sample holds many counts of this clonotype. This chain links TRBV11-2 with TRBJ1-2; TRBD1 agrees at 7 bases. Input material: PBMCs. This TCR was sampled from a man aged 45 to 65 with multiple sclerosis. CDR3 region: CASSPDRETYYGYTF. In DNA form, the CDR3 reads TGTGCCAGCAGCCCCGACAGGGAGACCTACTATGGCTACACCTTC.